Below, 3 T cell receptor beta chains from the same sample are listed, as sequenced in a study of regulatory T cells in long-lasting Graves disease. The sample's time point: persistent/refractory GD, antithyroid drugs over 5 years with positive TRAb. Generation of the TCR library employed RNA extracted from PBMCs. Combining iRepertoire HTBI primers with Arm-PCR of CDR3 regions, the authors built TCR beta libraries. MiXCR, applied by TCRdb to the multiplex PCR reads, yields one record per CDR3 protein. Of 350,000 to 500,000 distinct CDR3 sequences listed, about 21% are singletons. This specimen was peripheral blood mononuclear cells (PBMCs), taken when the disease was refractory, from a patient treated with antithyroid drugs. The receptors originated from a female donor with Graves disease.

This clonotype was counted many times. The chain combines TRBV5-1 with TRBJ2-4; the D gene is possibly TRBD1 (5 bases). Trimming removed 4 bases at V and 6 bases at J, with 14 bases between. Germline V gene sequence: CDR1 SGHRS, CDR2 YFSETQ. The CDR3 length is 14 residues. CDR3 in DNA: TGCGCCAGCAGCCCGCGAGTAGACAGAAACATTCAGTACTTC. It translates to CASSPRVDRNIQYF. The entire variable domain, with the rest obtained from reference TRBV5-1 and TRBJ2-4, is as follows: KAGVTQTPRYLIKTRGQQVTLSCSPISGHRSVSWYQQTPGQGLQFLFEYFSETQRNKGNFPGRFSGRQFSNSRSEMNVSTLELGDSALYLCASSPRVDRNIQYFGAGTRLSVL.

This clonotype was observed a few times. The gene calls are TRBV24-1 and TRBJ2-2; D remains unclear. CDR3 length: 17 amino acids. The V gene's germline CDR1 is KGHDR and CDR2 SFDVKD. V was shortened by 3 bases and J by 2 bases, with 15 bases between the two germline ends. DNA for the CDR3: TGTGCCACCAGTGATCCCGGACCAGCTACCAACACCGGGGAGCTGTTTTTT. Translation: CATSDPGPATNTGELFF.

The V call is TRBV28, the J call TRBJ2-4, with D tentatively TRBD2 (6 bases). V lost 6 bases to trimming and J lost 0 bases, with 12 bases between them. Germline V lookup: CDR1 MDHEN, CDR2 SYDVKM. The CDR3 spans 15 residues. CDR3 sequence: CASSGSGIAKNIQYF. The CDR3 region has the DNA TGTGCCAGCAGCGGGAGCGGTATAGCCAAAAACATTCAGTACTTC.